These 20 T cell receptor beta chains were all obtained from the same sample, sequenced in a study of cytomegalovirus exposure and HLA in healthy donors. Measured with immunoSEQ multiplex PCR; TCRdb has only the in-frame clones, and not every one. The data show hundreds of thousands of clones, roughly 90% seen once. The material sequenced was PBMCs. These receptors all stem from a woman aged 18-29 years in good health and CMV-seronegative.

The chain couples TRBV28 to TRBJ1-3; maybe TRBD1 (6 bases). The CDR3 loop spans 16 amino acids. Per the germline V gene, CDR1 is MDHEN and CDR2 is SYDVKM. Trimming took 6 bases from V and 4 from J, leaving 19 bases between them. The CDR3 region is CASSRRGGARGNTIYF. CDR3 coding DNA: TGTGCCAGCAGCCGAAGGGGGGGGGCACGAGGAAACACCATATATTTT. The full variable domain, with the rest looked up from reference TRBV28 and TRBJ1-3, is DVKVTQSSRYLVKRTGEKVFLECVQDMDHENMFWYRQDPGLGLRLIYFSYDVKMKEKGDIPEGYSVSREKKERFSLILESASTNQTSMYLCASSRRGGARGNTIYFGEGSWLTVV.

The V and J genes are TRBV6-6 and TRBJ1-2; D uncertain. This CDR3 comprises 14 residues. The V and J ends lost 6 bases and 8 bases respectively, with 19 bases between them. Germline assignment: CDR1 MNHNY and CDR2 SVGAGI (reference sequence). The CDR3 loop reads CASSHRSESRGYTF. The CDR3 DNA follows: TGTGCCAGCAGCCATAGGAGCGAAAGTCGGGGCTACACCTTC.

As DNA, the CDR3 is TGTGCCAGCAGCCCGGGACAGGTGGTTATTGGGAGGGATGGCTACACCTTC. Residues: CASSPGQVVIGRDGYTF. This sequence joins TRBV28 and TRBJ1-2, with TRBD1 matching 8 bases. J gave up 6 bases and V 6 bases, and 18 bases lay outside the gene matches. Germline CDR1 reads MDHEN; CDR2 reads SYDVKM. There are 17 residues in the CDR3.

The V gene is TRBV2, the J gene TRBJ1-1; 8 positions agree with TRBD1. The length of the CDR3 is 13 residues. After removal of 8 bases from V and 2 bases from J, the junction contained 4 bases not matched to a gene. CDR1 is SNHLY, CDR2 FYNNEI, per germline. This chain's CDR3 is CASHSGGNTEAFF. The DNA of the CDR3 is TGTGCCAGCCATTCAGGGGGCAACACTGAAGCTTTCTTT.

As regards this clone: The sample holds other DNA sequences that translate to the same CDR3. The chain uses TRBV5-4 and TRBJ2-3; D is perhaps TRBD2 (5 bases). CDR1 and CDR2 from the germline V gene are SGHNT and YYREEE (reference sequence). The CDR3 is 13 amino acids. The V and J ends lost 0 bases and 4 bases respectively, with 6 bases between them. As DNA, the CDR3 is TGTGCCAGCAGCTTGGCCGGGGCAGATACGCAGTATTTT. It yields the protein CASSLAGADTQYF.

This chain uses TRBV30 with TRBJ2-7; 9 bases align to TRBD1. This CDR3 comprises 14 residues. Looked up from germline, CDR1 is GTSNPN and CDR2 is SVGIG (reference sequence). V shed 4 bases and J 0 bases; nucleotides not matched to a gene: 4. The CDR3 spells CAWKRTGVSYEQYF. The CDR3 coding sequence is TGTGCCTGGAAAAGGACAGGGGTCTCCTACGAGCAGTACTTC.

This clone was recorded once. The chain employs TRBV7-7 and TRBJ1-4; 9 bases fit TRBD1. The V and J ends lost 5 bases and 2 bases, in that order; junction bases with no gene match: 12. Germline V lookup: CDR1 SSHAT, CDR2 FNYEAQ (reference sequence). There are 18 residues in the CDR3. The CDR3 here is CASSPRDREWGTNEKLFF. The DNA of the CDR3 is TGTGCCAGCAGCCCCCGGGACAGGGAATGGGGGACTAATGAAAAACTGTTTTTT.

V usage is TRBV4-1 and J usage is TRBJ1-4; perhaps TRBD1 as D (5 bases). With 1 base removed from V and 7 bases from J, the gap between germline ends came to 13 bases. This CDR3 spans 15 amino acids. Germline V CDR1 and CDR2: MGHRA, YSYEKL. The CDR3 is CASSQVGGVVEKLFF. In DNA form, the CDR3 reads TGCGCCAGCAGCCAAGTTGGGGGGGTGGTTGAAAAACTGTTTTTT.

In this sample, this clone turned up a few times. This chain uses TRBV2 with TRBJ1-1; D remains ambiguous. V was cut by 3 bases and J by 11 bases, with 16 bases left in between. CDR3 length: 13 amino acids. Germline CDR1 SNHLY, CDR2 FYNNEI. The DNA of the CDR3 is TGTGCCAGCAGTGAGTCTCGGACTTTAGGGGCTTTCTTT. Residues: CASSESRTLGAFF.

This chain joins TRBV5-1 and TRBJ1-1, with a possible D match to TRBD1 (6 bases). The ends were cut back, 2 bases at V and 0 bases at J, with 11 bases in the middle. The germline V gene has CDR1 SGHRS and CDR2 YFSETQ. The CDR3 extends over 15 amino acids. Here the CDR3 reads CASSLQGPMNTEAFF. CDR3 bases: TGCGCCAGCAGCTTACAGGGCCCCATGAACACTGAAGCTTTCTTT.

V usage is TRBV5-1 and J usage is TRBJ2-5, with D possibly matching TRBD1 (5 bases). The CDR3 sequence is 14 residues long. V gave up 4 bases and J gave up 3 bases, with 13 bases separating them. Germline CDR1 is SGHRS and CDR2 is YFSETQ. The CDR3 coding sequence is TGCGCCAGCAGCAAGTCCGGCAGGGAAGAGACCCAGTACTTC. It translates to CASSKSGREETQYF.

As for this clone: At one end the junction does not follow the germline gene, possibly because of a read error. This chain's CDR3 is CASTLGGSASGNTIYF. As DNA, the CDR3 is TGTGCCAGCACCTTAGGCGGGTCCGCCTCTGGAAACACCATATATTTT. This sequence joins TRBV7-9 and TRBJ1-3; D call uncertain. Germline V lookup: CDR1 SEHNR, CDR2 FQNEAQ (reference sequence). CDR3 length: 16 residues.

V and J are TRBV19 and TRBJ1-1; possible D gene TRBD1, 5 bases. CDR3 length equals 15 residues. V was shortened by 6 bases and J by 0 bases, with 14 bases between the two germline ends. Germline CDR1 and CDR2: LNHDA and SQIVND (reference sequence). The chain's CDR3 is CASRTGLGLNTEAFF. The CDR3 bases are TGTGCCAGTAGGACCGGTTTGGGGCTGAACACTGAAGCTTTCTTT.

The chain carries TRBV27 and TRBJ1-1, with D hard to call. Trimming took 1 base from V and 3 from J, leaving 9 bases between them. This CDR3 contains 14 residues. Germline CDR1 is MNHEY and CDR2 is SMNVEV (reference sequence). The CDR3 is CASSLFWGDTEAFF. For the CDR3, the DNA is TGTGCCAGCAGTTTATTTTGGGGAGACACTGAAGCTTTCTTT.

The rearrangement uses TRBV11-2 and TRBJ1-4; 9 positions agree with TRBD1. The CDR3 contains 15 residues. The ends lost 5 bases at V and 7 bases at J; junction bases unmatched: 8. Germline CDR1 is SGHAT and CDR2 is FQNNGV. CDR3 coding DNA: TGTGCCAGCAGCCGTTCGGGACAGGGCAGTGAAAAACTGTTTTTT. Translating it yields CASSRSGQGSEKLFF.

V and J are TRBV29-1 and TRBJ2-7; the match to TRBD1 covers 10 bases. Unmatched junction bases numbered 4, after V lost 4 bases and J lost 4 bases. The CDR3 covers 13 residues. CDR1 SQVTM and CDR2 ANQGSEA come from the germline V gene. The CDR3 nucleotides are TGCAGCGTTGGGACAGGGGGGGAGTACGAGCAGTACTTC. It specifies CSVGTGGEYEQYF.

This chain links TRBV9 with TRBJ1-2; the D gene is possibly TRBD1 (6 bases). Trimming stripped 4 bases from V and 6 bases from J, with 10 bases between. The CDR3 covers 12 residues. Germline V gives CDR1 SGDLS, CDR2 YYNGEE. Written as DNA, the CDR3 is TGTGCCAGCAGCACCCACAGGGATGGCTACACCTTC. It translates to CASSTHRDGYTF. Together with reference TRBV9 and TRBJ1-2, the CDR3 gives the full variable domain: DSGVTQTPKHLITATGQRVTLRCSPRSGDLSVYWYQQSLDQGLQFLIQYYNGEERAKGNILERFSAQQFPDLHSELNLSSLELGDSALYFCASSTHRDGYTFGSGTRLTVV.

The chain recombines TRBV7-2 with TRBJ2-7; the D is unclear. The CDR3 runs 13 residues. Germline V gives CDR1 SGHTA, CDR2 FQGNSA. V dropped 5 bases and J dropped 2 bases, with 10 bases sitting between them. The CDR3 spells CASSTSSAYEQYF. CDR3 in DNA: TGTGCCAGCAGCACCTCGAGTGCCTACGAGCAGTACTTC.

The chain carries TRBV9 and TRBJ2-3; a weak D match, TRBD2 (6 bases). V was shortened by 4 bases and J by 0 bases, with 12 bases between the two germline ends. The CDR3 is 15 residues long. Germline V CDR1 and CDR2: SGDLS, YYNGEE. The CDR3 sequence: CASSTRGFSTDTQYF. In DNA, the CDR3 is TGTGCCAGCAGCACCCGGGGGTTTAGCACAGATACGCAGTATTTT.

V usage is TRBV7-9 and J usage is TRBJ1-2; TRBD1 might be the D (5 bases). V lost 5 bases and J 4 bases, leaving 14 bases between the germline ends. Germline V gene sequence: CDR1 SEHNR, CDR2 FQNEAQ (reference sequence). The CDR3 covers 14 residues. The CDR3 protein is CASSPGGRGYGYTF. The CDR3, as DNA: TGTGCCAGCAGCCCCGGGGGTAGGGGCTATGGCTACACCTTC.